The clone carrying this T cell receptor beta chain was counted once. This entry belongs to a study of control samples from healthy donors and cancer patients. The CDR3 consists of 17 residues. The V and J ends lost 5 bases and 0 bases respectively, with 16 bases between them. CDR1 MNHEY and CDR2 SMNVEV come from the germline V gene (reference sequence). The assay was immunoSEQ multiplex PCR, and TCRdb's table has in-frame clones only and misses some. The sample shows under 450,000 clones, approximately 92% of them seen only once. The TCR originated in a man in his forties with head and neck cancer. The sequenced material came from PBMCs. The chain joins TRBV27 to TRBJ2-2; possibly TRBD1 for D (6 bases). The CDR3 coding sequence is TGTGCCAGCAGTCCTTTCGGACAGCCTCCGAACACCGGGGAGCTGTTTTTT. This translates into CASSPFGQPPNTGELFF.